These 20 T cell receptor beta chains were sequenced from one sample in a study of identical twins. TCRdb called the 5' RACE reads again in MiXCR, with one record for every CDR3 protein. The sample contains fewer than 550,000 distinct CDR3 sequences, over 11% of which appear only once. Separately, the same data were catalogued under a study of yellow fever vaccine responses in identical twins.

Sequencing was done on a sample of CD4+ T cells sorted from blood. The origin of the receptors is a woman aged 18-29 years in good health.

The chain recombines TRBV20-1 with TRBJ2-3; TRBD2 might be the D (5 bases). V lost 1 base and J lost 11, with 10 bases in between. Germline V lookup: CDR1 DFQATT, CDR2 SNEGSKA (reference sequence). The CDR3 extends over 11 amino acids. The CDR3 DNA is TGCAGTGCTAGAGTGGAGGTAGAGCAGTATTTT. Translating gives CSARVEVEQYF.

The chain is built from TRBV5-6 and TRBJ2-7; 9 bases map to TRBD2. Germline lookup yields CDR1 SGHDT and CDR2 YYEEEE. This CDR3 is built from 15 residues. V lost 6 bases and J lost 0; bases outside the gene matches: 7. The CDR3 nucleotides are TGTGCCAGCATCCTTAGCGGGAGTGCCTCCTACGAGCAGTACTTC. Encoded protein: CASILSGSASYEQYF.

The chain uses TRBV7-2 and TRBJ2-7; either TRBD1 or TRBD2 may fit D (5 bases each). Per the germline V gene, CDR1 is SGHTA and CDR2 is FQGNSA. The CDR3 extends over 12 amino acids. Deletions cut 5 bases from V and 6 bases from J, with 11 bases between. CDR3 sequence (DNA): TGTGCCAGCAGCCACGGGGACCTCGAGCAGTACTTC. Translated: CASSHGDLEQYF.

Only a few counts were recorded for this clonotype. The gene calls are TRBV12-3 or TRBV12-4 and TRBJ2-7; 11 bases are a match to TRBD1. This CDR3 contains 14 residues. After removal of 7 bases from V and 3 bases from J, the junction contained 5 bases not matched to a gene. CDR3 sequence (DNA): TGTGCCAGCACCCGGACAGGGGGCAGCTACGAGCAGTACTTC. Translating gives CASTRTGGSYEQYF.

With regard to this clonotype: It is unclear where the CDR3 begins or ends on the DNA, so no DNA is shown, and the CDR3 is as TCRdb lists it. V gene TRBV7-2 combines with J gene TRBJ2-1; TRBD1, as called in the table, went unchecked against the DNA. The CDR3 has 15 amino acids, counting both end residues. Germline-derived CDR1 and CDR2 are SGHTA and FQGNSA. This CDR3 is CASSFGPGTINEQSF.

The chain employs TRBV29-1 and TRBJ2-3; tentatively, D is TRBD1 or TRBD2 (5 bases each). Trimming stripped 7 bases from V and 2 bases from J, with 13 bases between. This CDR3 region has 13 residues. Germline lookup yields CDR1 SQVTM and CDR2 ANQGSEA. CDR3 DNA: TGCAGCGGGGGACCGTTACTCACAGATACGCAGTATTTT. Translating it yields CSGGPLLTDTQYF.

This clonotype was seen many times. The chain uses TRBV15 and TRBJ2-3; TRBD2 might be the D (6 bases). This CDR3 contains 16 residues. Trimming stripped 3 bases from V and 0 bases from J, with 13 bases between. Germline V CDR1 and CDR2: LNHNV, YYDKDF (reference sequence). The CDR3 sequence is CATSSGLSASTDTQYF. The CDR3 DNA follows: TGTGCCACCAGCAGTGGACTATCCGCTAGCACAGATACGCAGTATTTT.

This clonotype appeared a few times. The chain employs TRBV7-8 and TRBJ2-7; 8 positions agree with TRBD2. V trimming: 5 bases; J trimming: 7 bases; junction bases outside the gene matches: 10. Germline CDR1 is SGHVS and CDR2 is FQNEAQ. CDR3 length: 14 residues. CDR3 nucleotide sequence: TGTGCCAGCAGCACACCCGGGACTAGTTGGGAGCAGTACTTC. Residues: CASSTPGTSWEQYF.

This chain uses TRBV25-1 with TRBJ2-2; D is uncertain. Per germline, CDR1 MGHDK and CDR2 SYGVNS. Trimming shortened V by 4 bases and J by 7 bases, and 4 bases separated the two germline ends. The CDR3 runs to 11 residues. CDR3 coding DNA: TGTGCCAGCAGTGCTCTCGGGGAGCTGTTTTTT. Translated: CASSALGELFF.

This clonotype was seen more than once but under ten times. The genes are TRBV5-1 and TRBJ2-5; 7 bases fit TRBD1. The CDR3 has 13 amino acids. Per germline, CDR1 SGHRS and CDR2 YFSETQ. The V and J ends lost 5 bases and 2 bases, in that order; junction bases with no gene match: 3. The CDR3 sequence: CASRDRLQETQYF. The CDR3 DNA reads TGCGCCAGCAGGGACAGGCTACAAGAGACCCAGTACTTC.

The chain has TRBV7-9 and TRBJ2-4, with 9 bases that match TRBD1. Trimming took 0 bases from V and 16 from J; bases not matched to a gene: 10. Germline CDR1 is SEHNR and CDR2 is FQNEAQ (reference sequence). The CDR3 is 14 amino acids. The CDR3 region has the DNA TGTGCCAGCAGCTTAGCCCAGGGGACAGGGTTTCCTTACTTC. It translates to CASSLAQGTGFPYF. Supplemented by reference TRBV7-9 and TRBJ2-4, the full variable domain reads DTGVSQNPRHKITKRGQNVTFRCDPISEHNRLYWYRQTLGQGPEFLTYFQNEAQLEKSRLLSDRFSAERPKGSFSTLEIQRTEQGDSAMYLCASSLAQGTGFPYFGAGTRLSVL.

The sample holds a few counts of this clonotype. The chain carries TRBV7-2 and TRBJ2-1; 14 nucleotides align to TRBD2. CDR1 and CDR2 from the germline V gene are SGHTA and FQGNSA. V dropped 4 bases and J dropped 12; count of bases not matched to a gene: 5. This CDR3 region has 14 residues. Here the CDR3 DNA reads TGTGCCAGCAGCTCGGGACTAGCGGGAGACTGGCAGTTCTTC. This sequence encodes CASSSGLAGDWQFF. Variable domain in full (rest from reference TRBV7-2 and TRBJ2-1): GAGVSQSPSNKVTEKGKDVELRCDPISGHTALYWYRQSLGQGLEFLIYFQGNSAPDKSGLPSDRFSAERTGGSVSTLTIQRTQQEDSAVYLCASSSGLAGDWQFFGPGTRLTVL.

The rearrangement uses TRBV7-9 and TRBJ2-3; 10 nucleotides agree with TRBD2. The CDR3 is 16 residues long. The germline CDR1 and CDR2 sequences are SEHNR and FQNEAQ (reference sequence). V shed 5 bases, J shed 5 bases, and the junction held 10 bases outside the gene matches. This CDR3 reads CASSPALAGAGDTQYF. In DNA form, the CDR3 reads TGTGCCAGCAGCCCCGCCCTAGCGGGAGCGGGAGATACGCAGTATTTT.

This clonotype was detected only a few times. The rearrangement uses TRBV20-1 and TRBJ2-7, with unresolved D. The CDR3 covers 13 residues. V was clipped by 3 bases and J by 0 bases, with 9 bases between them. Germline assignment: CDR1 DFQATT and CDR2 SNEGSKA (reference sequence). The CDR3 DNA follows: TGCAGTGCTAGTCATGGACCCTCCTACGAGCAGTACTTC. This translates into CSASHGPSYEQYF.

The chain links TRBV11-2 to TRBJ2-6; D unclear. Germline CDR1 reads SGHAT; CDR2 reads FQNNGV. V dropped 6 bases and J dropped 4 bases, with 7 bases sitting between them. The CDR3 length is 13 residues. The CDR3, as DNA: TGTGCCAGCAGGGTTACCGGGGCCAACGTCCTGACTTTC. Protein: CASRVTGANVLTF.

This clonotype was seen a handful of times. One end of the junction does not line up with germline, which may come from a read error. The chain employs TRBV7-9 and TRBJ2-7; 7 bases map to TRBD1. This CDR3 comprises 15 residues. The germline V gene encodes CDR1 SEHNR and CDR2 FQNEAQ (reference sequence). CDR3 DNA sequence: TGTGCCAGCAGCCCCGGACAGGAGACTTCCTACGGGCAGTACTTC. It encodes CASSPGQETSYGQYF. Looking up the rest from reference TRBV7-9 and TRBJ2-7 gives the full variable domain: DTGVSQNPRHKITKRGQNVTFRCDPISEHNRLYWYRQTLGQGPEFLTYFQNEAQLEKSRLLSDRFSAERPKGSFSTLEIQRTEQGDSAMYLCASSPGQETSYGQYFGPGTRLTVT.

The CDR3 region is CASSLGADNYGYTF. The DNA of the CDR3 is TGTGCCAGCAGCTTGGGCGCAGATAACTATGGCTACACCTTC. V usage is TRBV7-2 and J usage is TRBJ1-2; unclear D gene. The V and J ends lost 3 bases and 1 base respectively, with 9 bases between them. Germline V CDR1 and CDR2: SGHTA, FQGNSA. This CDR3 region has 14 residues.

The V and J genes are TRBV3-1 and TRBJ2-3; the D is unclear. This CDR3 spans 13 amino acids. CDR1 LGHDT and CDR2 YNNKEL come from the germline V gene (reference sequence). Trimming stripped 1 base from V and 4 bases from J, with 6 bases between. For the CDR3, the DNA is TGTGCCAGCAGCCAAGTACCCGCAGATACGCAGTATTTT. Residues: CASSQVPADTQYF.

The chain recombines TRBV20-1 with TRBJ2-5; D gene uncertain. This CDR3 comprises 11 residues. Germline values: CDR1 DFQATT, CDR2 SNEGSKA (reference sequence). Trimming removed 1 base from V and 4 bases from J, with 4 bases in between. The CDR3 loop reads CSARVIETQYF. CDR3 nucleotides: TGCAGTGCTAGAGTGATAGAGACCCAGTACTTC.

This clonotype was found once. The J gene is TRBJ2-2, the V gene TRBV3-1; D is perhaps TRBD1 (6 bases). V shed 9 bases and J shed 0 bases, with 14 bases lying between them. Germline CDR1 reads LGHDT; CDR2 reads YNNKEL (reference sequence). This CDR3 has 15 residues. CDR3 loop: CASQRGGPNTGELFF. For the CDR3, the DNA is TGTGCCAGTCAACGTGGGGGCCCGAACACCGGGGAGCTGTTTTTT. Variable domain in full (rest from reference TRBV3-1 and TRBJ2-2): DTAVSQTPKYLVTQMGNDKSIKCEQNLGHDTMYWYKQDSKKFLKIMFSYNNKELIINETVPNRFSPKSPDKAHLNLHINSLELGDSAVYFCASQRGGPNTGELFFGEGSRLTVL.